This record looks at one T cell receptor (beta chain) sequence and its context. Its cognate antigen is unknown. This entry belongs to a study of T cell responses to AZD1222 COVID-19 vaccine. Whole-study results and caveats: Spike-specific TCRs gained breadth and depth after people received two AZD1222 doses.

Profiling relied on immunoSEQ multiplex PCR, and the TCRdb table lists in-frame clones only, not all of them. This table holds 95,000 to 100,000 clones, approximately 87% found once. The analysis combined second doses at about 4 or about 12 weeks. Trimming removed 3 bases from V and 6 bases from J; junction bases left unmatched: 5. This CDR3 spans 14 amino acids. Looked up from germline, CDR1 is LNHNV and CDR2 is YYDKDF (reference sequence). The J gene is TRBJ2-3, the V gene TRBV15; 8 nucleotides agree with TRBD2. The receptor was derived from an adult who received the AZD1222 COVID-19 vaccine. Material: peripheral blood, obtained 28 days after the second AZD1222 dose. CDR3 DNA sequence: TGTGCCACCAGCAGGCGGGGGGCAGGGGATACGCAGTATTTT. Its translation is CATSRRGAGDTQYF. Full variable domain (remainder filled in from reference TRBV15 and TRBJ2-3): DAMVIQNPRYQVTQFGKPVTLSCSQTLNHNVMYWYQQKSSQAPKLLFHYYDKDFNNEADTPDNFQSRRPNTSFCFLDIRSPGLGDTAMYLCATSRRGAGDTQYFGPGTRLTVL.